Sequencing of this T cell receptor beta chain was carried out in a study of OX40 agonist ivuxolimab in advanced cancers. Study information: Age averaged about 60 years (range 23 to 79), and just over 80% were male.

Produced via immunoSEQ multiplex PCR; TCRdb's table is partial and in-frame only. The table records about 68,000 clones, 86% of them present only once. This CDR3 has 12 amino acids. CDR1 is KGHSH, CDR2 LQKENI, per germline. V was shortened by 8 bases and J by 1 base, with 8 bases between the two germline ends. Regarding the study as a whole: CD4+ and CD8+ blood T cells expanded clonally by week 6 at 0.1 to 3.0 mg/kg.

To note about this clone: Its matching antigen is unknown.

The chain combines TRBV18 with TRBJ1-1; a weak D match, TRBD1 (5 bases). Specimen: CD4+ or CD8+ T cells sorted from blood, collected in a trial of the OX40 agonist ivuxolimab. The sequence came from an adult with an advanced solid tumor such as melanoma, head and neck, liver or kidney cancer. DNA for the CDR3: TGTGCCAGCGTAACAGGGAACACTGAAGCTTTCTTT. Translating it yields CASVTGNTEAFF.